Each of the 25 T cell receptor beta chains below was sequenced from the same sample in a study of blood T cell repertoires in COVID-19. Generated by immunoSEQ multiplex PCR, the TCRdb table keeps only in-frame clones and is missing some. The sample has about 240,000 clones, approximately 83% seen once. The sequencing sample was made of PBMCs or T cells enriched from blood (not recorded which). Receptors originate from a woman aged 40 to 49 with acute COVID-19.

The chain joins TRBV2 to TRBJ1-2; tentative D call: TRBD1 (5 bases). Germline CDR1 is SNHLY and CDR2 is FYNNEI. V was trimmed by 6 bases and J by 3 bases, leaving 14 bases between them. This CDR3 comprises 14 residues. This CDR3 reads CASRGDSSYYGYTF. DNA for the CDR3: TGTGCCAGCAGAGGGGACTCGTCCTACTATGGCTACACCTTC.

The rearrangement joins TRBV15 to TRBJ1-6; D not certain. Per the germline V gene, CDR1 is LNHNV and CDR2 is YYDKDF (reference sequence). V shed 0 bases and J shed 7 bases, with 4 bases lying between them. The CDR3 runs to 13 residues. CDR3 region: CATSRDQNSPLHF. DNA of the CDR3: TGTGCCACCAGCAGAGATCAGAATTCACCCCTCCACTTT.

The rearrangement links TRBV5-1 to TRBJ1-2; D uncertain. V was clipped by 0 bases and J by 2 bases, with 14 bases between them. This CDR3 is 16 amino acids long. Germline V gene data show CDR1 as SGHRS and CDR2 as YFSETQ. CDR3 amino acids: CASSLGSWGGNYGYTF. The CDR3 nucleotides read TGCGCCAGCAGCTTGGGATCCTGGGGAGGGAACTATGGCTACACCTTC.

The chain employs TRBV15 and TRBJ2-7; D is uncertain. Germline V lookup: CDR1 LNHNV, CDR2 YYDKDF (reference sequence). The V gene lost 6 bases and the J gene lost 4 bases, with 16 bases spanning the gap. This CDR3 comprises 14 residues. The CDR3 coding sequence is TGTGCCACCAGTGGTGGCACTTGGAGTTACGAGCAGTACTTC. This sequence encodes CATSGGTWSYEQYF. Supplemented by reference TRBV15 and TRBJ2-7, the full variable domain reads DAMVIQNPRYQVTQFGKPVTLSCSQTLNHNVMYWYQQKSSQAPKLLFHYYDKDFNNEADTPDNFQSRRPNTSFCFLDIRSPGLGDTAMYLCATSGGTWSYEQYFGPGTRLTVT.

This clone was detected once. The CDR3 protein is CASSPGQGWGYTF. The CDR3 DNA reads as TGTGCCAGCAGTCCGGGACAGGGTTGGGGCTACACCTTC. The V gene is TRBV12-3 or TRBV12-4, the J gene TRBJ1-2, with 9 bases matching TRBD1. This CDR3 has 13 residues. V dropped 5 bases and J dropped 8; count of bases not matched to a gene: 6.

The V and J genes are TRBV3-1 (or the pseudogene TRBV3-2) and TRBJ2-7, with 9 bases fitting TRBD2. The V gene end was trimmed by 2 bases and the J gene end by 2 bases; junction bases not matched to a gene: 1. The V gene's germline CDR1 is LGHDT and CDR2 YNNKEL (reference sequence). The CDR3 loop spans 14 amino acids. The CDR3 bases are TGTGCCAGCAGCCAAAGCGGGGGGCCCTACGAGCAGTACTTC. Its translation is CASSQSGGPYEQYF.

The chain uses TRBV6-5 and TRBJ2-1, with TRBD2 matching over 7 bases. The ends lost 0 bases at V and 8 bases at J; junction bases unmatched: 10. Per the germline V gene, CDR1 is MNHEY and CDR2 is SVGAGI. The CDR3 consists of 16 residues. Here the CDR3 DNA reads TGTGCCAGCAGTTACTCGATTTCCGGGAGCGGGGATGAGCAGTTCTTC. Protein sequence: CASSYSISGSGDEQFF.

The V and J genes are TRBV7-9 and TRBJ1-2; D not certain. The CDR3 runs 15 residues. Trimming stripped 1 base from V and 0 bases from J, with 9 bases between. The germline CDR1 and CDR2 sequences are SEHNR and FQNEAQ (reference sequence). The CDR3: CASSLENRPNYGYTF. The CDR3 DNA reads TGTGCCAGCAGCTTAGAGAACAGACCTAACTATGGCTACACCTTC.

The rearrangement joins TRBV25-1 to TRBJ2-3; TRBD2 matches 11 bases. The J segment lost 3 bases and the V segment lost 4 bases, leaving 3 bases of the junction unmatched. The CDR3 sequence is 15 residues long. Germline CDR1 reads MGHDK; CDR2 reads SYGVNS. For the CDR3, the DNA is TGTGCCAGCAGTGTGACTAGCGGGAAAACAGATACGCAGTATTTT. This sequence encodes CASSVTSGKTDTQYF.

The chain carries TRBV7-6 and TRBJ1-1, with D perhaps matching TRBD1 (5 bases). Per germline, CDR1 SGHVS and CDR2 FNYEAQ. This CDR3 comprises 13 residues. The germline V and J ends were trimmed by 5 bases and 2 bases, with 9 bases remaining between them. CDR3 amino acids: CASSGGGNTEAFF. The CDR3 DNA reads TGTGCCAGCAGCGGGGGGGGTAACACTGAAGCTTTCTTT.

J is TRBJ2-5 and V is TRBV5-1; 8 bases fit TRBD2. Germline CDR1 and CDR2: SGHRS and YFSETQ. V was pared by 0 bases and J by 1 base, with 5 bases of the junction left unmatched. This CDR3 spans 16 amino acids. In DNA form, the CDR3 reads TGCGCCAGCAGCTTGGGGGGCCTAGCGGGCCAAGAGACCCAGTACTTC. Protein product: CASSLGGLAGQETQYF.

This clone has only one observation. The CDR3 DNA reads TGTGCCAGTAGTATCTCGGGGGGGCAGGGAACTGAAGCTTTCTTT. As protein: CASSISGGQGTEAFF. The chain uses TRBV19 and TRBJ1-1, with D possibly TRBD1 on 6 matching bases. V was clipped by 3 bases and J by 5 bases, with 16 bases between them. CDR3 length: 15 residues. The germline V gene has CDR1 LNHDA and CDR2 SQIVND (reference sequence).

The V and J genes are TRBV9 and TRBJ2-1, with TRBD1 matching 9 bases. The length of the CDR3 is 18 residues. Germline assignment: CDR1 SGDLS and CDR2 YYNGEE. The V and J ends lost 3 bases and 8 bases, in that order; junction bases with no gene match: 18. The CDR3 here is CASSGRDRESATSDEQFF. The DNA for the CDR3 is TGTGCCAGCAGCGGCCGGGACAGGGAATCGGCGACATCAGATGAGCAGTTCTTC.

This rearrangement joins TRBV5-4 to TRBJ2-2; D may be TRBD2 (7 bases). In germline, CDR1 is SGHNT, CDR2 YYREEE (reference sequence). Trimming removed 4 bases from V and 4 bases from J, with 17 bases in between. The CDR3 has 16 residues. The CDR3 DNA is TGTGCCAGCAGCCCGGAGGGGAGGGGGAGCACCGGGGAGCTGTTTTTT. Translation: CASSPEGRGSTGELFF.

This clone was observed once. The chain is built from TRBV30 and TRBJ2-3, with D possibly matching TRBD2 (5 bases). CDR1 and CDR2 from the germline V gene are GTSNPN and SVGIG (reference sequence). V shed 4 bases and J shed 5 bases, with 13 bases lying between them. The CDR3 is 13 amino acids. The CDR3 loop is CAWTRISEDTQYF. Written as DNA, the CDR3 is TGTGCCTGGACCCGGATTAGCGAAGATACGCAGTATTTT.

The rearrangement links TRBV11-3 to TRBJ2-5; maybe TRBD2 (6 bases). Between the trimmed V and J ends, which lost 1 base and 4 bases, there was a span of 13 bases. The CDR3 is 15 amino acids. The germline gives CDR1 SGHNT, CDR2 YENEEA. This CDR3 is CASSLAGAVGETQYF. CDR3 sequence (DNA): TGTGCCAGCAGCTTAGCGGGAGCTGTAGGAGAGACCCAGTACTTC.

This chain connects TRBV2 to TRBJ1-2, with 10 bases that match TRBD1. CDR1 is SNHLY, CDR2 FYNNEI, per germline. V was pared by 6 bases and J by 7 bases, with 5 bases of the junction left unmatched. The CDR3 spans 13 residues. CDR3 loop: CASSPGQGLGYTF. The CDR3 nucleotides are TGTGCCAGCAGCCCGGGACAGGGGCTTGGCTACACCTTC.

This chain connects TRBV6-5 to TRBJ2-1; tentatively, D is TRBD2 (5 bases). Looked up from germline, CDR1 is MNHEY and CDR2 is SVGAGI. The CDR3 length is 13 residues. V was clipped by 0 bases and J by 8 bases, with 8 bases between them. The CDR3 bases are TGTGCCAGCAGTTACTCTCCCGGGGATGAGCAGTTCTTC. Residues: CASSYSPGDEQFF.

The chain has TRBV9 and TRBJ1-1; unclear D gene. The V gene's germline CDR1 is SGDLS and CDR2 YYNGEE. V lost 0 bases and J 2 bases, leaving 17 bases between the germline ends. The CDR3 covers 17 residues. The CDR3 DNA is TGTGCCAGCAGCGTAGATCCACTTTCCGGGGTTAACACTGAAGCTTTCTTT. Translated: CASSVDPLSGVNTEAFF.

V usage is TRBV11-3 and J usage is TRBJ2-2; 8 bases are a match to TRBD1. Germline CDR1 SGHNT, CDR2 YENEEA. The V and J ends lost 2 bases and 4 bases, in that order; junction bases with no gene match: 3. This CDR3 spans 15 amino acids. This CDR3 reads CASSLRTGSTGELFF. CDR3 DNA sequence: TGTGCCAGCAGCTTACGGACAGGGAGCACCGGGGAGCTGTTTTTT.

The rearrangement links TRBV16 to TRBJ2-5; TRBD1 aligns across 7 bases. This CDR3 contains 13 residues. V trimming: 5 bases; J trimming: 3 bases; junction bases outside the gene matches: 3. Germline lookup yields CDR1 KGHSY and CDR2 FQNENV. The chain's CDR3 is CASSYGQEETQYF. The CDR3 region has the DNA TGTGCCAGCAGCTATGGACAGGAAGAGACCCAGTACTTC.

This chain uses TRBV2 with TRBJ2-7; tentative D call: TRBD1 (5 bases). Germline values: CDR1 SNHLY, CDR2 FYNNEI. CDR3 length: 13 residues. V lost 2 bases to trimming and J lost 5 bases, with 10 bases between them. The CDR3 region has the DNA TGTGCCAGCAGTGAATGGCAGGGCCACGAGCAGTACTTC. The encoded protein is CASSEWQGHEQYF.

The gene calls are TRBV20-1 and TRBJ2-1; 10 positions match TRBD2. The CDR3 is 15 amino acids. V gave up 3 bases and J gave up 2 bases; unmatched junction bases: 4. The V gene's germline CDR1 is DFQATT and CDR2 SNEGSKA (reference sequence). As DNA, the CDR3 is TGCAGTGCTAGTAGCGGGAGGACAGCCTACAATGAGCAGTTCTTC. It specifies CSASSGRTAYNEQFF.

V and J are TRBV6-2 or TRBV6-3 and TRBJ2-1, with 8 nucleotides matching TRBD2. Germline values: CDR1 MNHEY, CDR2 SVGEGT. This CDR3 spans 15 amino acids. After removal of 4 bases from V and 3 bases from J, the junction contained 5 bases not matched to a gene. The DNA for the CDR3 is TGTGCCAGCAGTTCGGGAGCGGGAGACTACAATGAGCAGTTCTTC. Translation: CASSSGAGDYNEQFF.

This sequence joins TRBV24-1 and TRBJ2-7; possibly TRBD1 for D (6 bases). Between the trimmed V and J ends, which lost 2 bases and 2 bases, there was a span of 15 bases. The germline V gene has CDR1 KGHDR and CDR2 SFDVKD. The CDR3 contains 16 residues. The CDR3 sequence is CATSDYPGTLTYEQYF. CDR3 bases: TGTGCCACCAGTGATTACCCCGGGACATTAACCTACGAGCAGTACTTC.